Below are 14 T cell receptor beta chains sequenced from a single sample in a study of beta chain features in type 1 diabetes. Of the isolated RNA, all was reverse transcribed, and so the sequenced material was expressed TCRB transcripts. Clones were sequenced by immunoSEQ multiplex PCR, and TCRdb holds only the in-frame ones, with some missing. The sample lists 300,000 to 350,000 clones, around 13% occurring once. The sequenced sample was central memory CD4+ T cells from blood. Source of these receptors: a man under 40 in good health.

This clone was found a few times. CDR3 sequence (DNA): TGTGCCAGCAGTGAATCGGGCAGACACTATGGCTACACCTTC. Its protein product is CASSESGRHYGYTF. The chain joins TRBV25-1 to TRBJ1-2; D gene uncertain. Germline V gives CDR1 MGHDK, CDR2 SYGVNS. This CDR3 has 14 residues. Trimming removed 1 base from V and 3 bases from J, with 9 bases in between.

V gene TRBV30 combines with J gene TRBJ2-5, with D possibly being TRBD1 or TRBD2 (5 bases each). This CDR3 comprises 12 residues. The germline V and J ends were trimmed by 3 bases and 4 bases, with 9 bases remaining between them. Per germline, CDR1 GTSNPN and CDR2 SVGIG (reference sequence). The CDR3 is CAWRERGETQYF. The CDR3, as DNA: TGTGCCTGGAGGGAGAGGGGAGAGACCCAGTACTTC.

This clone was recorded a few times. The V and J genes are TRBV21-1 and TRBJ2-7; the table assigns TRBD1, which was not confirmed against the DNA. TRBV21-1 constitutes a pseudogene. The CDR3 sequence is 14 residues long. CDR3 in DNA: TGTGCCAGCCCCTGGACAGCAGAATCCTACGAGCAGTACGTC. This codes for CASPWTAESYEQYV.

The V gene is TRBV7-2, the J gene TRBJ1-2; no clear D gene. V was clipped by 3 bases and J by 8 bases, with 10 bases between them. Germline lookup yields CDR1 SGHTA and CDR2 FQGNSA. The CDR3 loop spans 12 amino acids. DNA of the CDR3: TGTGCCAGCAGCTTTAGGTCTGACGGCTACACCTTC. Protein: CASSFRSDGYTF.

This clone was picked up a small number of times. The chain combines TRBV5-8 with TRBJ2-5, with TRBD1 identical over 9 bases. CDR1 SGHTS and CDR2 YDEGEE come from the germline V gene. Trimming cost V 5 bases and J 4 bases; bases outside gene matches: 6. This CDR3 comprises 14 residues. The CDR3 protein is CASSAGTGRETQYF. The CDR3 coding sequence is TGTGCCAGCAGTGCCGGGACAGGGCGAGAGACCCAGTACTTC. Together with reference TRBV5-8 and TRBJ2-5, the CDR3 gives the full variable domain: EAGVTQSPTHLIKTRGQQATLRCSPISGHTSVYWYQQALGLGLQFLLWYDEGEERNRGNFPPRFSGRQFPNYSSELNVNALELEDSALYLCASSAGTGRETQYFGPGTRLLVL.

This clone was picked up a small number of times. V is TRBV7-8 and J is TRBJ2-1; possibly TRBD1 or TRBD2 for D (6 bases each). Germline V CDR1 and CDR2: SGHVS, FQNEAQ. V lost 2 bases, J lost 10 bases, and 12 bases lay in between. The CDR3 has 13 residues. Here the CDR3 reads CASSLLTGGEQFF. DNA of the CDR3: TGTGCCAGCAGCTTATTGACCGGGGGCGAGCAGTTCTTC.

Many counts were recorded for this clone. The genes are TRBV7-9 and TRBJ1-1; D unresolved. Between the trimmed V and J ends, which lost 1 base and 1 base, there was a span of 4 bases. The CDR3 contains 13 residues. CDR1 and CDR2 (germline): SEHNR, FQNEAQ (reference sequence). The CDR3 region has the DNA TGTGCCAGCAGCTTAGTTGAGAACACTGAAGCTTTCTTT. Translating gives CASSLVENTEAFF.

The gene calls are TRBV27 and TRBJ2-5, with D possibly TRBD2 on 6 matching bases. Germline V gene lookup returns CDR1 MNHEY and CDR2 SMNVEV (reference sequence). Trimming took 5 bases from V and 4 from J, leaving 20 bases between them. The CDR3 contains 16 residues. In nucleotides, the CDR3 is TGTGCCAGCAGTGTAGGGCGGCGGGGCTCTAGAGAGACCCAGTACTTC. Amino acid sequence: CASSVGRRGSRETQYF.

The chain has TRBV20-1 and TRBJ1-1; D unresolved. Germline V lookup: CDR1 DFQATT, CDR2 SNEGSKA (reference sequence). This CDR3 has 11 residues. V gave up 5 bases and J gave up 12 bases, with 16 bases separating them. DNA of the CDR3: TGCAGTGCTCCCGTCCAGATTGTGTCTTTCTTT. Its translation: CSAPVQIVSFF.

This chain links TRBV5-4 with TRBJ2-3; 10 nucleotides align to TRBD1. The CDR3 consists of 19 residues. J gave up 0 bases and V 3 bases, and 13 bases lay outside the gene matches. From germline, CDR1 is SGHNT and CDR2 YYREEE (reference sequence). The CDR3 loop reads CASSSPGTGVQRSTDTQYF. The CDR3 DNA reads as TGTGCCAGCAGCTCGCCCGGGACAGGGGTGCAACGGAGCACAGATACGCAGTATTTT.

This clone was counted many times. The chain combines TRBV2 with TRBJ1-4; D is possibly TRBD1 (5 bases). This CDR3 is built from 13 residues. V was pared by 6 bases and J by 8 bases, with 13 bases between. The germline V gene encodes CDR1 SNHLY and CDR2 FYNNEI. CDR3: CASSRRDVEKLFF. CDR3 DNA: TGTGCCAGCAGCCGCCGGGACGTAGAAAAACTGTTTTTT.

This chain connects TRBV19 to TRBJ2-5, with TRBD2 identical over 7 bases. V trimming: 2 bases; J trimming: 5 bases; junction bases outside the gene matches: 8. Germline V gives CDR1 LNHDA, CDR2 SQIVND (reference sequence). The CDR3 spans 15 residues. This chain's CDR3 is CASSIFTGGLETQYF. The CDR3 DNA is TGTGCCAGTAGTATATTCACGGGAGGATTGGAGACCCAGTACTTC.

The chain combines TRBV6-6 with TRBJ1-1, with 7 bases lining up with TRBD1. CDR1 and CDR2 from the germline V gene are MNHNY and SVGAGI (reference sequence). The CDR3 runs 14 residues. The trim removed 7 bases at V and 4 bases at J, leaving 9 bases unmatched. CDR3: CASISSTGSTEAFF. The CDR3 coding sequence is TGTGCCAGCATAAGTTCGACAGGGAGCACTGAAGCTTTCTTT.

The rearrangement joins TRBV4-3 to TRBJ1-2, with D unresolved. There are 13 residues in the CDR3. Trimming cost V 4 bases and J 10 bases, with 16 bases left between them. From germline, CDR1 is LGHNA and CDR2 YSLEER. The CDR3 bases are TGCGCCAGCAGCCGGTTTGGTGACGTTTACTACACCTTC. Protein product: CASSRFGDVYYTF.